Given below is one TCR beta chain in context. Antigen specificity is unknown. The data belong to a study of cytomegalovirus exposure and HLA in healthy donors. Study as a whole: The 120 validation repertoires used the same platform as the approximately 670 first-cohort repertoires (as reported by a later analysis). General study findings and limits: Investigators reported 150 to 200 TCR beta chains as tied to cytomegalovirus.

The table came from immunoSEQ multiplex PCR; TCRdb's copy has only in-frame clones and leaves some out. Among some 170,000 clones, less than 90% were seen once, and the ten largest hold about 2.3%. The length of the CDR3 is 16 residues. Germline trimming cut 0 bases from V and 5 bases from J; bases unmatched to any gene: 8. Germline lookup yields CDR1 SGHRS and CDR2 YFSETQ. The sequence was collected from a woman between 18 and 29 years old in good health and CMV-seronegative. The V and J genes are TRBV5-1 and TRBJ1-2; TRBD1 aligns across 9 bases. Sample: PBMCs. CDR3 protein: CASSLGWDRATYGYTF. DNA of the CDR3: TGCGCCAGCAGCTTGGGTTGGGACAGGGCGACTTATGGCTACACCTTC.